These 25 T cell receptor beta chains were all obtained from the same sample, sequenced in a study of beta chain features in type 1 diabetes. Broader study findings: All four CD4+ subsets from Type 1 diabetes patients carried moderately but significantly shorter TCRB CDR3s.

TCRB transcripts that were expressed got sequenced, as all of the isolated RNA had been reverse transcribed. Libraries were prepared by immunoSEQ multiplex PCR; TCRdb keeps only in-frame clonotypes and omits some of them. The data show 130,000 or so clones, with approximately 15% seen just once and about 2.4% held by the top ten. Their antigens are not known. What was sequenced was central memory CD4+ T cells from blood. The receptors shown here come from a man between 18 and 35 years old with type 1 diabetes.

The chain couples TRBV27 to TRBJ2-5; perhaps TRBD2 as D (5 bases). The length of the CDR3 is 13 residues. Trimming removed 8 bases from V and 3 bases from J, with 13 bases in between. The germline CDR1 and CDR2 sequences are MNHEY and SMNVEV (reference sequence). CDR3 DNA: TGTGCCAGCCGCCGAGGGAGTGAAGAGACCCAGTACTTC. Its protein is CASRRGSEETQYF.

The V and J genes are TRBV5-1 and TRBJ2-5; 7 nucleotides line up with TRBD1. The CDR3 totals 17 residues. Germline values: CDR1 SGHRS, CDR2 YFSETQ. J gave up 2 bases and V 0 bases, and 10 bases lay outside the gene matches. CDR3 in amino acids: CASSLGLRGTAQETQYF. CDR3 coding DNA: TGCGCCAGCAGCTTGGGCTTAAGAGGGACAGCTCAAGAGACCCAGTACTTC.

This clone showed up just a few times. The rearrangement uses TRBV28 and TRBJ2-3, with 9 bases that match TRBD1. This CDR3 is built from 13 residues. Germline V lookup: CDR1 MDHEN, CDR2 SYDVKM. Trimming cost V 6 bases and J 6 bases; bases outside gene matches: 4. CDR3 sequence: CASRPGTGDTQYF. Written as DNA, the CDR3 is TGTGCCAGCAGACCCGGGACAGGGGATACGCAGTATTTT. The variable domain in full, with the rest retrieved from reference TRBV28 and TRBJ2-3, is DVKVTQSSRYLVKRTGEKVFLECVQDMDHENMFWYRQDPGLGLRLIYFSYDVKMKEKGDIPEGYSVSREKKERFSLILESASTNQTSMYLCASRPGTGDTQYFGPGTRLTVL.

This clone has only a few counts. The chain employs TRBV10-2 and TRBJ1-1; D possibly corresponds to TRBD1 (6 bases). Trimming took 6 bases from V and 0 from J, leaving 8 bases between them. This CDR3 region has 13 residues. Germline V gives CDR1 WSHSY, CDR2 SAAADI. The CDR3: CASSGQLNTEAFF. For the CDR3, the DNA is TGCGCCAGCAGCGGACAGTTGAACACTGAAGCTTTCTTT.

This clone was picked up a small number of times. This chain uses TRBV7-8 with TRBJ2-5; a possible D gene is TRBD2 (6 bases). Germline-derived CDR1 and CDR2 are SGHVS and FQNEAQ. The CDR3 extends over 11 amino acids. The ends were cut back, 3 bases at V and 7 bases at J, with 6 bases in the middle. The CDR3 nucleotides read TGTGCCAGCAGCTTGGGGGGGACCCAGTACTTC. Amino acid sequence: CASSLGGTQYF.

The sample holds a few counts of this clone. The rearrangement uses TRBV6-1 and TRBJ1-2; D gene unclear. This CDR3 contains 13 residues. Trimming took 4 bases from V and 2 from J, leaving 8 bases between them. The germline gives CDR1 MNHNS, CDR2 SASEGT. For the CDR3, the DNA is TGTGCCAGCAGTGGCGCCATCAACTATGGCTACACCTTC. As protein: CASSGAINYGYTF.

The chain carries TRBV5-6 and TRBJ1-2; tentatively, D is TRBD1 (6 bases). The germline CDR1 and CDR2 sequences are SGHDT and YYEEEE. This CDR3 spans 14 amino acids. Trimming took off 4 bases at V and 2 bases at J, with 12 bases between the two ends. The CDR3 nucleotides are TGTGCCAGCAGCCACCCAGACAGGAACTATGGCTACACCTTC. It encodes CASSHPDRNYGYTF.

This clone turned up a few times. The rearrangement joins TRBV7-2 to TRBJ1-1, with D possibly being TRBD1 (6 bases). The V end was cut by 1 base, the J end by 0 bases, with 15 bases between. The V gene's germline CDR1 is SGHTA and CDR2 FQGNSA. CDR3 size: 17 residues. The CDR3 bases are TGTGCCAGCAGCTTAGAATACAGGAGGGACATGAACACTGAAGCTTTCTTT. Amino acids: CASSLEYRRDMNTEAFF.

This clone was seen a few times. The chain combines TRBV30 with TRBJ2-5, with D possibly matching TRBD1 (6 bases). Germline lookup yields CDR1 GTSNPN and CDR2 SVGIG (reference sequence). V shed 0 bases and J shed 9 bases, with 14 bases lying between them. The CDR3 is 13 residues long. CDR3 region: CAWSVQTGRAQYF. CDR3 coding DNA: TGTGCCTGGAGTGTACAGACAGGCAGGGCCCAGTACTTC.

This chain joins TRBV5-1 and TRBJ1-1, with D maybe TRBD1 (6 bases). The CDR3 is 15 amino acids. Trimming pared 4 bases from V and 0 bases from J, leaving 13 bases between. In germline, CDR1 is SGHRS, CDR2 YFSETQ. CDR3: CASSPSTGLNTEAFF. CDR3 nucleotide sequence: TGCGCCAGCAGCCCGTCCACAGGGTTGAACACTGAAGCTTTCTTT. Looking up the rest from reference TRBV5-1 and TRBJ1-1 gives the full variable domain: KAGVTQTPRYLIKTRGQQVTLSCSPISGHRSVSWYQQTPGQGLQFLFEYFSETQRNKGNFPGRFSGRQFSNSRSEMNVSTLELGDSALYLCASSPSTGLNTEAFFGQGTRLTVV.

This clone was observed a few times. The rearrangement links TRBV7-9 to TRBJ2-1, with TRBD2 matching over 10 bases. CDR1 SEHNR and CDR2 FQNEAQ come from the germline V gene (reference sequence). This CDR3 has 14 amino acids. The V gene end was trimmed by 11 bases and the J gene end by 4 bases; junction bases not matched to a gene: 8. The CDR3 nucleotides are TGTGCCGGGACCTGGACTAGCGGATACAATGAGCAGTTCTTC. Protein product: CAGTWTSGYNEQFF.

The CDR3 coding sequence is TGTGCCAGCAGTTATACTGGCGGGGGACGAACCTACGAGCAGTACTTC. Residues: CASSYTGGGRTYEQYF. V is TRBV6-5 and J is TRBJ2-7; 7 bases are shared with TRBD2. With V trimmed by 3 bases and J by 2 bases, 10 bases remained unmatched. The CDR3 is 16 amino acids. The germline gives CDR1 MNHEY, CDR2 SVGAGI.

The chain uses TRBV11-1 and TRBJ2-3, with D hard to call. CDR1 SGHAT and CDR2 FQDESV come from the germline V gene (reference sequence). V was shortened by 1 base and J by 1 base, with 6 bases between the two germline ends. The CDR3 runs 14 residues. CDR3 sequence: CASSLVRGTDTQYF. DNA of the CDR3: TGTGCCAGCAGCTTAGTCCGGGGCACAGATACGCAGTATTTT.

This clone has a handful of counts. This chain links TRBV27 with TRBJ1-1; TRBD1 matches at 9 bases. CDR1 is MNHEY and CDR2 is SMNVEV in the germline V gene (reference sequence). J gave up 3 bases and V 10 bases, and 6 bases lay outside the gene matches. This CDR3 is built from 13 residues. The CDR3 reads CATLDRGYTEAFF. CDR3 nucleotide sequence: TGTGCCACCTTGGACAGGGGTTACACTGAAGCTTTCTTT.

A few counts support this clone. V gene TRBV29-1 combines with J gene TRBJ1-4; D call uncertain. The germline V gene encodes CDR1 SQVTM and CDR2 ANQGSEA. The CDR3 runs 12 residues. V lost 1 base and J 3 bases, leaving 3 bases between the germline ends. The CDR3 DNA reads as TGCAGCGTTGAAGGACCTAATGAAAAACTGTTTTTT. Translating it yields CSVEGPNEKLFF.

This clone was detected many times. Within the sample, other DNA sequences also encode this same CDR3. The V gene is TRBV2, the J gene TRBJ1-2; TRBD1 agrees at 9 bases. With V trimmed by 6 bases and J by 3 bases, 2 bases remained unmatched. The germline V gene has CDR1 SNHLY and CDR2 FYNNEI. CDR3 size: 13 residues. The CDR3 nucleotides read TGTGCCAGCAGCGGACAGGGGTACTATGGCTACACCTTC. Translating it yields CASSGQGYYGYTF.

In its sample, this clone was seen a few times. V gene TRBV27 combines with J gene TRBJ2-7, with TRBD2 matching over 7 bases. Germline V lookup: CDR1 MNHEY, CDR2 SMNVEV (reference sequence). The CDR3 sequence is 14 residues long. V shed 1 base and J 1 base; nucleotides not matched to a gene: 1. The CDR3 is CASSLFSGSYEQYF. The CDR3 coding sequence is TGTGCCAGCAGTTTATTTAGCGGGTCCTACGAGCAGTACTTC.

This clone has a single count. The rearrangement joins TRBV30 to TRBJ2-5; 10 positions agree with TRBD2. J lost 5 bases, V lost 7 bases, and 4 bases had no gene match. Germline V gene sequence: CDR1 GTSNPN, CDR2 SVGIG (reference sequence). The CDR3 extends over 12 amino acids. Written as DNA, the CDR3 is TGTGCCTCGGGGGGACTAGCGGAGACCCAGTACTTC. It codes for CASGGLAETQYF.

The sample holds many counts of this clone. The rearrangement uses TRBV7-2 and TRBJ1-5; D is unclear. CDR3 size: 14 residues. Germline V lookup: CDR1 SGHTA, CDR2 FQGNSA. The V and J ends lost 5 bases and 4 bases respectively, with 12 bases between them. This chain's CDR3 is CASSGRFGNQPQHF. CDR3 nucleotide sequence: TGTGCCAGCAGCGGCAGATTCGGTAATCAGCCCCAGCATTTT.

The gene calls are TRBV13 and TRBJ2-2, with TRBD2 matching over 14 bases. This CDR3 has 17 amino acids. J lost 1 base, V lost 4 bases, and 2 bases had no gene match. Germline-derived CDR1 and CDR2 are PRHDT and FYEKMQ (reference sequence). CDR3 in amino acids: CASSSTSGRENTGELFF. CDR3 bases: TGTGCCAGCAGCTCGACTAGCGGGAGGGAGAACACCGGGGAGCTGTTTTTT.

In DNA, the CDR3 is TGTGCCAGCAGCTTAGGCACAGACTATGGCTACACCTTC. Translation: CASSLGTDYGYTF. The chain combines TRBV7-2 with TRBJ1-2, with D unresolved. CDR1 and CDR2 from the germline V gene are SGHTA and FQGNSA. The CDR3 covers 13 residues. Trimming pared 1 base from V and 3 bases from J, leaving 6 bases between.

The gene calls are TRBV11-2 and TRBJ2-5; 7 positions match TRBD2. V trimming: 5 bases; J trimming: 4 bases; junction bases outside the gene matches: 10. The CDR3 sequence is 15 residues long. Germline V gene lookup returns CDR1 SGHAT and CDR2 FQNNGV. The CDR3 DNA follows: TGTGCCAGCAGCCTTGGACCCGGGGAGGGAGAGACCCAGTACTTC. Protein: CASSLGPGEGETQYF.

The chain links TRBV19 to TRBJ2-7; D call uncertain. This CDR3 has 14 amino acids. Trimming stripped 6 bases from V and 2 bases from J, with 14 bases between. Germline assignment: CDR1 LNHDA and CDR2 SQIVND (reference sequence). The CDR3 loop is CASSPLGLAYEQYF. In DNA, the CDR3 is TGTGCCAGTAGCCCTTTGGGCCTGGCCTACGAGCAGTACTTC.

J is TRBJ2-3 and V is TRBV11-2; a possible D gene is TRBD2 (5 bases). Trimming left V 4 bases short and J 0 bases short, with 11 bases between. This CDR3 has 15 residues. Germline-derived CDR1 and CDR2 are SGHAT and FQNNGV. The DNA for the CDR3 is TGTGCCAGCAGCTCCCTGCGGGTCAGCACAGATACGCAGTATTTT. Translation: CASSSLRVSTDTQYF.

The genes are TRBV29-1 and TRBJ1-5, with no clear D. Per the germline V gene, CDR1 is SQVTM and CDR2 is ANQGSEA. This CDR3 spans 13 amino acids. V shed 4 bases and J shed 0 bases, with 7 bases lying between them. The CDR3 nucleotides are TGCAGCGTTGGCCAGGATAGCAATCAGCCCCAGCATTTT. Protein: CSVGQDSNQPQHF.